This TCR beta chain was obtained from a study of cytomegalovirus exposure and HLA in healthy donors. PCR amplification relied on 60 Vbeta primers (plus 13 Jbeta primers). The method was immunoSEQ multiplex PCR; TCRdb's version includes in-frame clones alone and lacks a portion of them. Here the sample spans 100,000 to 150,000 clones, about four fifths being singletons. CDR3 length equals 13 residues. The V and J ends lost 4 bases and 4 bases respectively, with 13 bases between them. CDR1 and CDR2 (germline): SQVTM, ANQGSEA. J is TRBJ1-1 and V is TRBV29-1; the D gene is possibly TRBD1 (6 bases). This TCR came from an older woman in good health and CMV-seropositive. Sequences were obtained from PBMCs. The CDR3 DNA sequence: TGCAGCGTTGGAACAGGGATGGGCACTGAAGCTTTCTTT. Amino acid sequence: CSVGTGMGTEAFF.